Following are 26 T cell receptor beta chains from one sample sequenced in a study of OX40 agonist ivuxolimab in advanced cancers. Generated by immunoSEQ multiplex PCR, the TCRdb table keeps only in-frame clones and is missing some. The profile shows some 70,000 clones, 70% to 90% of them singletons. Sequenced material: CD4+ or CD8+ T cells sorted from blood, taken in a trial of the OX40 agonist ivuxolimab. Every receptor here comes from an adult with an advanced solid tumor such as melanoma, head and neck, liver or kidney cancer.

The V and J genes are TRBV5-1 and TRBJ2-2; D is ambiguous. V was pared by 0 bases and J by 6 bases, with 6 bases between. Germline-derived CDR1 and CDR2 are SGHRS and YFSETQ. The CDR3 is 13 residues long. DNA of the CDR3: TGCGCCAGCAGCTTGGTCAACCCCGGGGAGCTGTTTTTT. Its protein product is CASSLVNPGELFF.

The chain uses TRBV27 and TRBJ1-5; possible D gene TRBD1, 5 bases. The CDR3 spans 17 residues. The germline gives CDR1 MNHEY, CDR2 SMNVEV (reference sequence). Trimming removed 0 bases from V and 0 bases from J, with 12 bases in between. CDR3 DNA: TGTGCCAGCAGTTTATCCGACAGACTAATTAGCAATCAGCCCCAGCATTTT. Protein product: CASSLSDRLISNQPQHF.

V usage is TRBV28 and J usage is TRBJ1-2; D perhaps matches TRBD1 (5 bases). Trimming removed 6 bases from V and 5 bases from J, with 19 bases in between. This CDR3 is 15 amino acids long. Germline-derived CDR1 and CDR2 are MDHEN and SYDVKM. CDR3 bases: TGTGCCAGCAGCCCCGGTGGGCAGGGAAGATATGGCTACACCTTC. This translates into CASSPGGQGRYGYTF.

The chain has TRBV9 and TRBJ2-5, with 8 bases fitting TRBD1. The CDR3 totals 14 residues. The V segment lost 3 bases and the J segment 4 bases; nucleotides outside the gene matches: 5. Germline loops: CDR1 SGDLS, CDR2 YYNGEE. The CDR3 coding sequence is TGTGCCAGCAGCGGGGACAGGCTGGCAGAGACCCAGTACTTC. Its translation is CASSGDRLAETQYF.

The chain recombines TRBV25-1 with TRBJ2-1, with D perhaps TRBD2 (6 bases). The CDR3 has 15 amino acids. Germline V CDR1 and CDR2: MGHDK, SYGVNS. V was clipped by 4 bases and J by 3 bases, with 13 bases between them. As DNA, the CDR3 is TGTGCCAGCAGTGTGTCCGCGGAGGGCTACAATGAGCAGTTCTTC. Amino acids: CASSVSAEGYNEQFF.

This rearrangement joins TRBV6-5 to TRBJ1-5; D call uncertain. Germline CDR1 and CDR2: MNHEY and SVGAGI. V was pared by 7 bases and J by 0 bases, with 13 bases between. The length of the CDR3 is 15 residues. The CDR3 sequence: CASKPDPYSNQPQHF. CDR3 sequence (DNA): TGTGCCAGCAAACCTGACCCGTATAGCAATCAGCCCCAGCATTTT.

This clone was observed a handful of times. The chain uses TRBV7-9 and TRBJ1-6; D remains unclear. CDR1 and CDR2 from the germline V gene are SEHNR and FQNEAQ (reference sequence). With 5 bases removed from V and 9 bases from J, the gap between germline ends came to 8 bases. CDR3 length equals 12 residues. The CDR3 here is CASSGGGSPLHF. CDR3 DNA sequence: TGTGCCAGCAGCGGCGGAGGTTCACCCCTCCACTTT.

Only a few counts were recorded for this clone. The chain is built from TRBV5-8 and TRBJ2-3; D not resolved. The CDR3 has 17 amino acids. V lost 1 base and J lost 4, with 19 bases in between. The germline CDR1 and CDR2 sequences are SGHTS and YDEGEE. This CDR3 reads CASSLHIISHAADTQYF. CDR3 DNA: TGTGCCAGCAGCTTGCATATTATTTCCCATGCCGCAGATACGCAGTATTTT.

This chain connects TRBV19 to TRBJ2-3; 8 nucleotides match TRBD2. The length of the CDR3 is 18 residues. The germline CDR1 and CDR2 sequences are LNHDA and SQIVND (reference sequence). V lost 5 bases, J lost 0 bases, and 13 bases stayed unmatched. DNA of the CDR3: TGTGCCAGTAGTTTGGATTACTTAGCGGGGTCTAGCACAGATACGCAGTATTTT. Translated: CASSLDYLAGSSTDTQYF.

The rearrangement joins TRBV7-9 to TRBJ2-3; no reliable D call. This CDR3 comprises 18 residues. Germline V lookup: CDR1 SEHNR, CDR2 FQNEAQ (reference sequence). V lost 1 base and J 0 bases, leaving 17 bases between the germline ends. Here the CDR3 DNA reads TGTGCCAGCAGCTTAGTCGCTTGGACGGATGATAGCACAGATACGCAGTATTTT. As protein: CASSLVAWTDDSTDTQYF. The full variable domain, completed using reference TRBV7-9 and TRBJ2-3, is DTGVSQNPRHKITKRGQNVTFRCDPISEHNRLYWYRQTLGQGPEFLTYFQNEAQLEKSRLLSDRFSAERPKGSFSTLEIQRTEQGDSAMYLCASSLVAWTDDSTDTQYFGPGTRLTVL.

This chain joins TRBV28 and TRBJ1-5; the D is unclear. The CDR3 runs to 14 residues. Trimming left V 6 bases short and J 2 bases short, with 11 bases between. CDR1 is MDHEN, CDR2 SYDVKM, per germline. DNA for the CDR3: TGTGCCAGCAGACCAGGTATAGGCAATCAGCCCCAGCATTTT. It translates to CASRPGIGNQPQHF.

The CDR3 loop is CASSQVSMEGYTF. CDR3 DNA: TGTGCCAGCAGCCAAGTCAGCATGGAAGGCTACACCTTC. The rearrangement links TRBV4-2 to TRBJ1-2; no clear D. V was shortened by 1 base and J by 8 bases, with 11 bases between the two germline ends. Germline V gene data show CDR1 as LGHNA and CDR2 as YNFKEQ. The CDR3 has 13 residues.

The DNA for the CDR3 is TGTGCCAGAACGTGCCTTGGCGGGGACTACGAGCAGTACGTC. Amino acid sequence: CARTCLGGDYEQYV. This chain uses TRBV19 with TRBJ2-7; D is possibly TRBD2 (6 bases). This CDR3 has 14 residues. Germline V lookup: CDR1 LNHDA, CDR2 SQIVND (reference sequence). V was cut by 9 bases and J by 3 bases, with 18 bases left in between.

The chain recombines TRBV2 with TRBJ2-5; D remains ambiguous. Germline-derived CDR1 and CDR2 are SNHLY and FYNNEI. CDR3 length: 13 residues. Deletions cut 6 bases from V and 1 base from J, with 9 bases between. As DNA, the CDR3 is TGTGCCAGCAGCGAAACCTTCCAAGAGACCCAGTACTTC. Protein product: CASSETFQETQYF.

The rearrangement links TRBV28 to TRBJ2-7; no firm D call. Germline V gene data show CDR1 as MDHEN and CDR2 as SYDVKM. The CDR3 totals 10 residues. Deletions cut 6 bases from V and 3 bases from J, with 3 bases between. The CDR3 sequence is CASSGYEQYF. CDR3 nucleotides: TGTGCCAGCAGCGGCTACGAGCAGTACTTC.

This clone appeared a single time. The chain employs TRBV28 and TRBJ1-1; D not certain. Germline assignment: CDR1 MDHEN and CDR2 SYDVKM. The CDR3 totals 16 residues. The V and J ends lost 1 base and 4 bases respectively, with 16 bases between them. The CDR3 bases are TGTGCCAGCAGTTTATCCCGGGCATGGGGTTCCACTGAAGCTTTCTTT. Its translation is CASSLSRAWGSTEAFF.

This clone was counted a single time. The chain has TRBV19 and TRBJ1-1; D gene uncertain. Deletions cut 1 base from V and 5 bases from J, with 11 bases between. CDR1 LNHDA and CDR2 SQIVND come from the germline V gene (reference sequence). The CDR3 runs to 14 residues. CDR3 DNA: TGTGCCAGTAGTATAGTGGGCAGGACTACTGAAGCTTTCTTT. Encoded protein: CASSIVGRTTEAFF.

The rearrangement joins TRBV5-1 to TRBJ1-4, with D unresolved. Germline CDR1 is SGHRS and CDR2 is YFSETQ. The CDR3 has 14 residues. Trimming took 0 bases from V and 8 from J, leaving 11 bases between them. CDR3 sequence: CASSLVRKTEKLFF. CDR3 DNA: TGCGCCAGCAGCTTGGTTAGAAAAACCGAAAAACTGTTTTTT.

The chain links TRBV7-3 to TRBJ2-5; D unresolved. The CDR3 spans 13 residues. Germline V gene sequence: CDR1 SGHTA, CDR2 FQGTGA. Trimming removed 2 bases from V and 2 bases from J, with 6 bases in between. CDR3 region: CASSLGAQETQYF. CDR3 bases: TGTGCCAGCAGCTTAGGAGCGCAAGAGACCCAGTACTTC.

The rearrangement links TRBV11-2 to TRBJ2-1, with 7 bases matching TRBD2. The germline V gene encodes CDR1 SGHAT and CDR2 FQNNGV. With V trimmed by 2 bases and J by 8 bases, 6 bases remained unmatched. This CDR3 is built from 14 residues. The CDR3 nucleotides are TGTGCCAGCAGCTTAATGCTGGCGGGAGATGAGCAGTTCTTC. Protein: CASSLMLAGDEQFF.

The chain couples TRBV28 to TRBJ1-1; TRBD1 might be the D (5 bases). The CDR3 spans 13 residues. Trimming removed 8 bases from V and 8 bases from J, with 18 bases in between. The germline V gene encodes CDR1 MDHEN and CDR2 SYDVKM. This CDR3 is CASAYSGTEEAFF. The CDR3 DNA reads as TGTGCCAGCGCTTACTCCGGGACCGAGGAAGCTTTCTTT.

The rearrangement joins TRBV14 to TRBJ2-1; D gene unclear. The CDR3 runs to 13 residues. Germline-derived CDR1 and CDR2 are SGHDN and FVKESK. V was pared by 6 bases and J by 0 bases, with 6 bases between. The chain's CDR3 is CASRLTSYNEQFF. The CDR3 nucleotides are TGTGCCAGCAGGCTGACCTCCTACAATGAGCAGTTCTTC.

The chain combines TRBV5-4 with TRBJ2-1, with D maybe TRBD2 (6 bases). Germline loops: CDR1 SGHNT, CDR2 YYREEE (reference sequence). V lost 4 bases and J lost 8, with 16 bases in between. This CDR3 spans 14 amino acids. Here the CDR3 reads CASSLPGEAYEQFF. The CDR3 nucleotides are TGTGCCAGCAGCCTCCCGGGAGAGGCCTATGAGCAGTTCTTC.

The chain carries TRBV5-6 and TRBJ2-1; tentative D call: TRBD2 (7 bases). The V and J ends lost 0 bases and 4 bases respectively, with 17 bases between them. This CDR3 has 17 amino acids. The germline gives CDR1 SGHDT, CDR2 YYEEEE. CDR3 protein: CASSLELEGGSYNEQFF. Here the CDR3 DNA reads TGTGCCAGCAGCTTGGAGTTGGAGGGGGGGTCTTACAATGAGCAGTTCTTC.

The V call is TRBV27, the J call TRBJ2-2, with D perhaps assigned TRBD1 or TRBD2 (6 bases each). The CDR3 runs 13 residues. The V gene's germline CDR1 is MNHEY and CDR2 SMNVEV (reference sequence). The V end was cut by 3 bases, the J end by 7 bases, with 9 bases between. The DNA for the CDR3 is TGTGCCAGCAGTTTGGGGGGCTTCGGGGAGCTGTTTTTT. Amino acids: CASSLGGFGELFF.

The rearrangement links TRBV15 to TRBJ1-5; D is possibly TRBD1 (6 bases). The CDR3 extends over 16 amino acids. Between the trimmed V and J ends, which lost 5 bases and 5 bases, there was a span of 19 bases. Germline V lookup: CDR1 LNHNV, CDR2 YYDKDF (reference sequence). As DNA, the CDR3 is TGTGCCACCAGCTCGAAGAACAAATCAGGGGATCAGCCCCAGCATTTT. Protein product: CATSSKNKSGDQPQHF.